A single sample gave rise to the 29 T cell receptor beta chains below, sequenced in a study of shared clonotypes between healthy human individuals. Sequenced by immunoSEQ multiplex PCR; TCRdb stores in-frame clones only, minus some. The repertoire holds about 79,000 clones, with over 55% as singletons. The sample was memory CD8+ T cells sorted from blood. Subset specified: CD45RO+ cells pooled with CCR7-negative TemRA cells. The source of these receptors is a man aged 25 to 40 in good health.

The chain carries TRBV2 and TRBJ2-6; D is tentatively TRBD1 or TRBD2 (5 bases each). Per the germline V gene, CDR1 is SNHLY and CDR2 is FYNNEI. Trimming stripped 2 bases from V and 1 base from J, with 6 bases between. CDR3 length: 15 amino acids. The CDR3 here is CASSEWGSGANVLTF. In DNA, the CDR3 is TGTGCCAGCAGTGAATGGGGGTCTGGGGCCAACGTCCTGACTTTC.

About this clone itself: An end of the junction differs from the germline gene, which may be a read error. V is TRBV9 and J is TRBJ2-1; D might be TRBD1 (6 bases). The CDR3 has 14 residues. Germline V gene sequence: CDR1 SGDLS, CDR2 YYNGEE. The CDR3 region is CVSSLQGSANEQFF. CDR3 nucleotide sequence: TGTGTCAGCAGCCTTCAGGGGTCAGCCAATGAGCAGTTCTTC.

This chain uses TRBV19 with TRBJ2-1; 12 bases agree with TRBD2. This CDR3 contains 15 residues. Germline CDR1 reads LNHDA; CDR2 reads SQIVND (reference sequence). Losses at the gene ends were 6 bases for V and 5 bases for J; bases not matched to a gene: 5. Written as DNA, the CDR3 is TGTGCCAGTAGGGAGACTAGCGGGAGCCACAATGAGCAGTTCTTC. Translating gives CASRETSGSHNEQFF. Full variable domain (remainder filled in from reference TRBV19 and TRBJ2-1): DGGITQSPKYLFRKEGQNVTLSCEQNLNHDAMYWYRQDPGQGLRLIYYSQIVNDFQKGDIAEGYSVSREKKESFPLTVTSAQKNPTAFYLCASRETSGSHNEQFFGPGTRLTVL.

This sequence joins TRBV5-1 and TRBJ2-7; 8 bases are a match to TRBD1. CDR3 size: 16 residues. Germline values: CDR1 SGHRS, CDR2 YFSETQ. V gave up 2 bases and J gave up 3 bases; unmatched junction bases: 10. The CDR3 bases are TGCGCCAGCAGCTTAGAGACAGGGGATAGGGTCTACGAGCAGTACTTC. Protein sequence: CASSLETGDRVYEQYF.

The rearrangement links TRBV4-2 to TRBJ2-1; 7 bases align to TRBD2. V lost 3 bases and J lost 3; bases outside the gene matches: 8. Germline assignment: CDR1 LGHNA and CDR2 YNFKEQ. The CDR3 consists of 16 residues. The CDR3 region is CASSHSVREGYNEQFF. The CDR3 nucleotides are TGTGCCAGCAGCCATTCTGTCAGGGAGGGCTACAATGAGCAGTTCTTC.

CDR3 coding DNA: TGTGCCAGCGGTCGCGTCCCAGGCGCCAATCAGCCCCAGCATTTT. Its protein product is CASGRVPGANQPQHF. The chain carries TRBV27 and TRBJ1-5; D uncertain. CDR1 is MNHEY and CDR2 is SMNVEV in the germline V gene (reference sequence). V lost 8 bases and J 3 bases, leaving 17 bases between the germline ends. This CDR3 comprises 15 residues.

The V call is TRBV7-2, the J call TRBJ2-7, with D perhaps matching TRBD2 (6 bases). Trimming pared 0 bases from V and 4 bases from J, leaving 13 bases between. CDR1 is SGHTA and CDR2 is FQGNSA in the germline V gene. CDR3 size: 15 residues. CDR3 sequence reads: CASSLARGLTYEQYF. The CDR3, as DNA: TGTGCCAGCAGCTTAGCCCGGGGACTTACTTACGAGCAGTACTTC.

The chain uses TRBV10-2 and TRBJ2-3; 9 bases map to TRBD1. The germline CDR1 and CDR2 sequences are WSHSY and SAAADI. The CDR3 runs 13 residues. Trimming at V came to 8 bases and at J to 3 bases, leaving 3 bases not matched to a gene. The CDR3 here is CASGGTGTDTQYF. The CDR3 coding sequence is TGCGCCAGCGGGGGGACAGGGACAGATACGCAGTATTTT.

CDR3 DNA sequence: TGTGCCAGCAGTGAATCATTAAGGGGAGATGAGCAGTTCTTC. Its translation is CASSESLRGDEQFF. The chain uses TRBV25-1 and TRBJ2-1; D may be TRBD1 or TRBD2 (5 bases each). The CDR3 length is 14 residues. Trimming left V 1 base short and J 8 bases short, with 12 bases between. Germline CDR1 and CDR2: MGHDK and SYGVNS.

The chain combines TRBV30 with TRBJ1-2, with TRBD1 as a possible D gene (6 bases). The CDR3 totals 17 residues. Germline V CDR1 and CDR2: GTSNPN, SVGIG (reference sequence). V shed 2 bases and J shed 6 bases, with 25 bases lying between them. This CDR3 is CAWSPTSGQGYEHGYTF. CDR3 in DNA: TGTGCCTGGAGTCCCACCTCCGGTCAGGGGTATGAGCATGGCTACACCTTC.

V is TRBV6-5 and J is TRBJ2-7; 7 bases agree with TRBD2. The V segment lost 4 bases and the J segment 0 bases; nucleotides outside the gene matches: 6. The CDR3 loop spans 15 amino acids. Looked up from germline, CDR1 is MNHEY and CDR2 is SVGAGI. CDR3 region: CASSSSGDFSYEQYF. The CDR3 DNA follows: TGTGCCAGCAGTTCGAGCGGGGACTTCTCCTACGAGCAGTACTTC.

CDR3 DNA sequence: TGTGCCAGCAGTTCCGACAGGGTCGAGCAGTACTTC. It codes for CASSSDRVEQYF. The chain couples TRBV6-6 to TRBJ2-7, with TRBD1 matching 7 bases. Unmatched junction bases numbered 3, after V lost 4 bases and J lost 6 bases. The CDR3 is 12 amino acids. Germline V gives CDR1 MNHNY, CDR2 SVGAGI (reference sequence).

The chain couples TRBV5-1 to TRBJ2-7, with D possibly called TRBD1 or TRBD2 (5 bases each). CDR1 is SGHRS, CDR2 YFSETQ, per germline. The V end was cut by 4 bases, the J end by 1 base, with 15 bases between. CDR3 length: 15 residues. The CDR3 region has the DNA TGCGCCAGCAGCGCCGGGACGGAGGTTTCCTACGAGCAGTACTTC. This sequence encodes CASSAGTEVSYEQYF.

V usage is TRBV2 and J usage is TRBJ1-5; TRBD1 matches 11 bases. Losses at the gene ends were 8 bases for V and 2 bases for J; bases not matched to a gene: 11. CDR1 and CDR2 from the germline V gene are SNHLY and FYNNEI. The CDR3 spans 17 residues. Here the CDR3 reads CASCRTGGMRGNQPQHF. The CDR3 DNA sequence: TGTGCCAGCTGTAGGACAGGGGGCATGAGGGGCAATCAGCCCCAGCATTTT.

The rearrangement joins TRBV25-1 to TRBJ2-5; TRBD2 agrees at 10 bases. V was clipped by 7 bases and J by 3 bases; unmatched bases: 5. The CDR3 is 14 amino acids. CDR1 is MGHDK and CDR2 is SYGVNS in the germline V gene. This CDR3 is CASTGTSVEETQYF. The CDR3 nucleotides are TGTGCCAGCACCGGGACTAGCGTAGAAGAGACCCAGTACTTC. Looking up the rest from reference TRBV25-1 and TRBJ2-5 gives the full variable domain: EADIYQTPRYLVIGTGKKITLECSQTMGHDKMYWYQQDPGMELHLIHYSYGVNSTEKGDLSSESTVSRIRTEHFPLTLESARPSHTSQYLCASTGTSVEETQYFGPGTRLLVL.

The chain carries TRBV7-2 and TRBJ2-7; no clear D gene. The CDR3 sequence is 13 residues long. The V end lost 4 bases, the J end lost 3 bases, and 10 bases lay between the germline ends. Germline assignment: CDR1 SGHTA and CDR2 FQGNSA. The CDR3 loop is CASSSPLNYEQYF. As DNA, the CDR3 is TGTGCCAGCAGCTCCCCCCTAAACTACGAGCAGTACTTC.

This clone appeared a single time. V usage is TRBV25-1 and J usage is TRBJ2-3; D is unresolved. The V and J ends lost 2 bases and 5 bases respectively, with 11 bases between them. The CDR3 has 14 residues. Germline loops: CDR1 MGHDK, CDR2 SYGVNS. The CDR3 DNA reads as TGTGCCAGCAGTGAAAGAACACACGGAGATACGCAGTATTTT. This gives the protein CASSERTHGDTQYF.

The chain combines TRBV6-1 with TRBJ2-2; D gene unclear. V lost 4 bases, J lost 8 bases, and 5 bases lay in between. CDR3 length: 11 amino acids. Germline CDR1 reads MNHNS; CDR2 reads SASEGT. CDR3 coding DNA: TGTGCCAGCAGTGTAGGAGGGGAGCTGTTTTTT. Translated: CASSVGGELFF.

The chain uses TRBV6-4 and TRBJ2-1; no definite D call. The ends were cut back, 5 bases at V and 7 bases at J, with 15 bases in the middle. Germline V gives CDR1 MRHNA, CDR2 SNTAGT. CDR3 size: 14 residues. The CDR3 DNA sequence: TGTGCCAGCAGTTCAATTGGTACTCCGAATGAGCAGTTCTTC. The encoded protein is CASSSIGTPNEQFF.

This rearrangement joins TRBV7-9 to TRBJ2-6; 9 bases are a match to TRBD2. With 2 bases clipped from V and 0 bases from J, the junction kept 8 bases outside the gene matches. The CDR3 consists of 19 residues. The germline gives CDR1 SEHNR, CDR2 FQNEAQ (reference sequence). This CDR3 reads CASSLRGREGRSGANVLTF. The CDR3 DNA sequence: TGTGCCAGCAGCTTAAGGGGGCGGGAGGGCCGCTCTGGGGCCAACGTCCTGACTTTC.

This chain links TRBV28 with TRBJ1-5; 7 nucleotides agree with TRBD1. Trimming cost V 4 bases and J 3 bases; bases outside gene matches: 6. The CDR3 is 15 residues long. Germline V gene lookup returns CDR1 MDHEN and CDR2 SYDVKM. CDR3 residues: CASSSTTGSNQPQHF. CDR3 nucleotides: TGTGCCAGCAGTTCTACGACAGGGTCCAATCAGCCCCAGCATTTT.

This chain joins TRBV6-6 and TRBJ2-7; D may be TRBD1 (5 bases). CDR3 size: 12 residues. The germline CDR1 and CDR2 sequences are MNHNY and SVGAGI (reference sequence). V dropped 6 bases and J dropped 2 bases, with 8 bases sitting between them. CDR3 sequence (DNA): TGTGCCAGCAGGGACACAGCCTACGAGCAGTACTTC. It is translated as CASRDTAYEQYF.

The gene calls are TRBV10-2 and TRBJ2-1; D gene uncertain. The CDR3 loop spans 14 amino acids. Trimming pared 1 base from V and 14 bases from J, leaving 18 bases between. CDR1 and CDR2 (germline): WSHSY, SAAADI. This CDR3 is CASSEFLVGPREFF. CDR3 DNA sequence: TGCGCCAGCAGTGAGTTCCTAGTCGGCCCTCGTGAGTTCTTC.

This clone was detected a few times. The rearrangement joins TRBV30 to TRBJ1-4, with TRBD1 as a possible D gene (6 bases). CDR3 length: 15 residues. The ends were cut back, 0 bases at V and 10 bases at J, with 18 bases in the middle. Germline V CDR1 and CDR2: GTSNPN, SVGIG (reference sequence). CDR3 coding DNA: TGTGCCTGGAGTGTACCCAGCAGGGGATCGGCAAAACTGTTTTTT. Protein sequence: CAWSVPSRGSAKLFF.

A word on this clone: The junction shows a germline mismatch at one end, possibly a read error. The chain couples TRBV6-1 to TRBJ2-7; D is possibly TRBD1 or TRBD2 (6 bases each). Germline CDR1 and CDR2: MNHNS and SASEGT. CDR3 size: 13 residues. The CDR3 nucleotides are TGTGCCATCAGTGAGGGGGGATCCTACGAGCAGTACTTC. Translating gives CAISEGGSYEQYF.

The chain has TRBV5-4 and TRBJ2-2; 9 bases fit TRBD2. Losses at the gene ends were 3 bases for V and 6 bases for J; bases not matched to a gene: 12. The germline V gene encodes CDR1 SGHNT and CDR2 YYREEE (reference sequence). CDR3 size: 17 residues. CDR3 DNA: TGTGCCAGCAGCTCGGAGACTAGCGGAGGAGGCTCCGGGGAGCTGTTTTTT. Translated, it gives CASSSETSGGGSGELFF.

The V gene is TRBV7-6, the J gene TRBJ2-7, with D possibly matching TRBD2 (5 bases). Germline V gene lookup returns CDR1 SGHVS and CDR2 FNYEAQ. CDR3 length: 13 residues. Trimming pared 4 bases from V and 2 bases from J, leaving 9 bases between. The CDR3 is CASSSAEAYEQYF. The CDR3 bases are TGTGCCAGCAGCTCAGCGGAGGCCTACGAGCAGTACTTC. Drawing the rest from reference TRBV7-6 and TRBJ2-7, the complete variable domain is GAGVSQSPRYKVTKRGQDVALRCDPISGHVSLYWYRQALGQGPEFLTYFNYEAQQDKSGLPNDRFSAERPEGSISTLTIQRTEQRDSAMYRCASSSAEAYEQYFGPGTRLTVT.

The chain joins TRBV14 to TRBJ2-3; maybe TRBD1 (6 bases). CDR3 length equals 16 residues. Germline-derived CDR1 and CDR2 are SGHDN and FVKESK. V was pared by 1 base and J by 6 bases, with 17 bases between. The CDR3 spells CASSQGSWVGGDTQYF. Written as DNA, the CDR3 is TGTGCCAGCAGCCAAGGTTCCTGGGTTGGGGGCGATACGCAGTATTTT.

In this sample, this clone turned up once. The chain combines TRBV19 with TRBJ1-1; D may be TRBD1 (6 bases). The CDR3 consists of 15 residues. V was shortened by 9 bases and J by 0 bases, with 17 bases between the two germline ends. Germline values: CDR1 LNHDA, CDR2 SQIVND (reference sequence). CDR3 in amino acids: CASNWGALMNTEAFF. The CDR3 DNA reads TGTGCCAGCAATTGGGGGGCCCTTATGAACACTGAAGCTTTCTTT.